A selection of T cell receptor beta chains follows, all from one sample in a study of T cells in Graves' hyperthyroidism and ophthalmopathy. TCRdb reanalysed the multiplex PCR reads using MiXCR and keeps one entry per CDR3 protein. This table has about 560,000 distinct CDR3 sequences, 16% appearing once. The specimen sequenced was blood. The receptor set was obtained from a young woman with Graves' hyperthyroidism. CDR3s include the opening cysteine and the closing phenylalanine or tryptophan.

v_call cdr3_aa
TRBV2 CATGGDTGGSGGFEEQFF
TRBV20-1 CSAREKDRISNQPQHF
TRBV15 CATRERGQAYNSPLHF
TRBV28 CASTFSGATSTDTQYF
TRBV27 CASKETGRLQETQYF
TRBV13 CASSLGGAAAQGSYGYTF
TRBV12-3/TRBV12-4 CASSFNRRGQYF
TRBV4-1 CASSQESGVPSGGVTDTQYF
TRBV7-2 CASSWTGLISGELFF
TRBV9 CASAIRLAGDYNEQFF
TRBV7-2 CASSSKRGLLDTQYF
TRBV2 CASSYRTGNGERDTQYF
TRBV7-4 CASSLLPGAGNQPQHF
TRBV12-3/TRBV12-4 CASPPGLAGYIGSYEQYF
TRBV20-1 CSAREIRTEYYGYTF
TRBV12-3/TRBV12-4 CASNEAGPRGETQYF
TRBV7-2 CASSMLVNSQEQFF